A selection of T cell receptor beta chains follows, all from one sample in a study of T cell changes during pregnancy in multiple sclerosis. This table comes from immunoSEQ multiplex PCR, and its TCRdb copy is limited to in-frame clones, with some not included. Counted here are about 36,000 clones, roughly 91% occurring once; the ten biggest clones make up around 0.47%. The specimen comprised CD4+ T cells from peripheral blood mononuclear cells, sampled in the second trimester of pregnancy. The receptors here all came from a female donor in good health, enrolled as a control in a pregnancy study. CDR3s include the opening cysteine and the closing phenylalanine or tryptophan. Fields, in order: D gene, V gene, J gene, clone size, CDR3 protein, CDR3 DNA. The D gene is left open where the match is weak. Size tells how often a clone was seen (once, few, many) or the class of an expanded clone, and some rows leave it out.

.	TRBV2	TRBJ1-2	.	CASHLGAGYTF	TGTGCCAGCCACCTTGGAGCCGGCTACACCTTC
TRBD2	TRBV9	TRBJ2-3	.	CASSVEPSGSTDTQYF	TGTGCCAGCAGCGTAGAACCTAGCGGGAGCACAGATACGCAGTATTTT
TRBD2	TRBV2	TRBJ2-1	.	CASSRRQAGGSYNEQFF	TGTGCCAGCAGCAGACGCCAAGCGGGAGGTTCTTACAATGAGCAGTTCTTC
.	TRBV15	TRBJ1-3	.	CATSPAGASGNTIYF	TGTGCCACCAGCCCAGCAGGGGCCTCTGGAAACACCATATATTTT
TRBD2	TRBV11-2	TRBJ2-7	.	CASSWGGEVGREQYF	TGTGCCAGCAGCTGGGGGGGGGAGGTTGGCCGGGAGCAGTACTTC
.	TRBV11-3	TRBJ2-2	.	CASSLEYWHKPNTGELFF	TGTGCCAGCAGCTTAGAGTATTGGCACAAACCCAACACCGGGGAGCTGTTTTTT
.	TRBV19	TRBJ2-7	.	CASSFSTDYEQYF	TGTGCCAGTAGCTTCTCGACAGACTACGAGCAGTACTTC
.	TRBV13	TRBJ2-3	.	CASSIRTGHSTDTQYF	TGTGCCAGCAGCATAAGGACTGGGCATAGCACAGATACGCAGTATTTT
TRBD1	TRBV28	TRBJ1-1	.	CASRDRATEAFF	TGTGCCAGCAGGGACAGGGCCACTGAAGCTTTCTTT
.	TRBV7-9	TRBJ2-5	.	CASSLGQFYQETQYF	TGTGCCAGCAGCTTAGGGCAGTTTTACCAAGAGACCCAGTACTTC
TRBD1	TRBV2	TRBJ2-3	few	CATSGDSDTQYF	TGTGCCACCTCCGGGGACAGTGATACGCAGTATTTT
TRBD1	TRBV7-8	TRBJ2-2	.	CASSRRGLSANTGELFF	TGTGCCAGCAGCCGCAGGGGGCTAAGTGCGAACACCGGGGAGCTGTTTTTT
.	TRBV7-8	TRBJ2-1	.	CASSLSGTQGGQFF	TGTGCCAGCAGCTTATCCGGGACCCAAGGGGGGCAGTTCTTC
.	TRBV28	TRBJ2-5	few	CASSILRFHETQYF	TGTGCCAGCAGTATACTACGGTTCCATGAGACCCAGTACTTC
TRBD2	TRBV9	TRBJ2-7	.	CASSVGGTSTYEQYF	TGTGCCAGCAGCGTAGGCGGGACTAGTACCTACGAGCAGTACTTC
.	TRBV11-2	TRBJ1-2	.	CASSFSGGGYGYTF	TGTGCCAGCAGCTTTTCCGGGGGGGGATATGGCTACACCTTC
.	TRBV15	TRBJ2-5	.	CATSRSGETQYF	TGTGCCACCAGCAGGTCCGGAGAGACCCAGTACTTC
TRBD1	TRBV7-9	TRBJ1-2	.	CASSLVGTGMGGYTF	TGTGCCAGCAGCTTAGTGGGGACAGGGATGGGCGGCTACACCTTC
.	TRBV7-6	TRBJ2-1	.	CASSLVGGRWNEQFF	TGTGCCAGCAGCTTAGTTGGAGGGAGATGGAATGAGCAGTTCTTC
TRBD1	TRBV5-1	TRBJ2-2	.	CASSQGVPDTGELFF	TGCGCCAGCAGCCAGGGGGTACCTGACACCGGGGAGCTGTTTTTT
.	TRBV7-8	TRBJ2-3	.	CASSLRLAGRTDTQYF	TGTGCCAGCAGCTTAAGGCTGGCGGGACGCACAGATACGCAGTATTTT
.	TRBV18	TRBJ1-2	.	CASSPDSDYGYTF	TGTGCCAGCTCACCTGACAGTGATTATGGCTACACCTTC
TRBD1	TRBV7-9	TRBJ1-1	.	CASSWTGGFTEAFF	TGTGCCAGCAGCTGGACAGGGGGCTTCACTGAAGCTTTCTTT
TRBD1	TRBV5-8	TRBJ2-7	.	CASSLLGQAVYEQYF	TGTGCCAGCAGCTTGTTAGGACAGGCAGTCTACGAGCAGTACTTC
TRBD1	TRBV4-1	TRBJ2-4	few	CASSQGLTGVENIQYF	TGCGCCAGCAGCCAGGGACTGACAGGGGTCGAAAACATTCAGTACTTC
TRBD1	TRBV7-9	TRBJ2-7	.	CASSLFGTGSYEQYF	TGTGCCAGCAGCTTATTTGGGACAGGCTCCTACGAGCAGTACTTC
TRBD1	TRBV5-1	TRBJ2-5	.	CASTRQGRETQYF	TGCGCCAGCACCCGACAGGGGCGAGAGACCCAGTACTTC
.	TRBV10-3	TRBJ2-7	.	CAIGEPSQQYF	TGTGCCATCGGGGAGCCCTCCCAGCAGTACTTC
TRBD2	TRBV25-1	TRBJ2-1	.	CASSAPRGGSRNEQFF	TGTGCCAGCAGTGCCCCCCGGGGGGGGAGTAGAAATGAGCAGTTCTTC
TRBD2	TRBV6-5	TRBJ2-7	.	CASSPSGEQRYEQYF	TGTGCCAGCAGTCCAAGCGGGGAACAACGCTACGAGCAGTACTTC
.	TRBV27	TRBJ2-7	.	CASSLSASLTYEQYF	TGTGCCAGCAGTTTATCAGCGAGTCTTACCTACGAGCAGTACTTC
TRBD1	TRBV5-4	TRBJ1-1	.	CASSSTGGANTEAFF	TGTGCCAGCAGCTCCACAGGGGGTGCGAACACTGAAGCTTTCTTT
.	TRBV2	TRBJ1-4	.	CASSEQNEKLFF	TGTGCCAGCAGTGAACAGAATGAAAAACTGTTTTTT
TRBD1	TRBV5-1	TRBJ1-1	.	CASSSGQGTEAFF	TGCGCCAGCAGCTCGGGACAGGGGACTGAAGCTTTCTTT
.	TRBV19	TRBJ2-4	.	CASSSSGLAKNIQYF	TGTGCCAGTAGCAGCAGCGGGCTAGCCAAAAACATTCAGTACTTC
TRBD2	TRBV28	TRBJ2-2	.	CASSSPLTSGTGELFF	TGTGCCAGCAGTTCTCCATTGACTAGCGGAACCGGGGAGCTGTTTTTT
TRBD2	TRBV19	TRBJ2-1	.	CASSISPGGTYNEQFF	TGTGCCAGTAGTATTTCGCCGGGAGGGACCTACAATGAGCAGTTCTTC
.	TRBV29-1	TRBJ2-2	.	CSALDSLNTGELFF	TGCAGCGCTTTGGACAGCTTGAACACCGGGGAGCTGTTTTTT
.	TRBV7-9	TRBJ1-1	.	CASSLELGRAEAFF	TGTGCCAGCAGCTTAGAACTGGGGAGGGCTGAAGCTTTCTTT
TRBD2	TRBV5-1	TRBJ2-3	.	CASSPGLDYTDTQYF	TGCGCCAGCAGCCCTGGACTAGACTACACAGATACGCAGTATTTT
TRBD2	TRBV7-7	TRBJ2-7	.	CASSGTSGREQYF	TGTGCTAGCAGCGGGACTAGCGGCCGTGAGCAGTACTTC
TRBD2	TRBV6-6	TRBJ2-7	.	CASSGSSGRGSYEQYF	TGTGCCAGCAGTGGCTCTAGCGGGAGAGGGTCCTACGAGCAGTACTTC
TRBD1	TRBV10-3	TRBJ1-5	.	CAISSDRGSNQPQHF	TGTGCCATCAGTTCCGACAGGGGAAGCAATCAGCCCCAGCATTTT
TRBD2	TRBV5-4	TRBJ2-3	.	CASSLRLAGSWGTQYF	TGTGCCAGCAGCTTGAGACTAGCGGGGTCTTGGGGTACGCAGTATTTT
TRBD1	TRBV28	TRBJ1-1	.	CASRTGGAGMNTEAFF	TGTGCCAGCCGAACAGGGGGCGCCGGGATGAACACTGAAGCTTTCTTT
.	TRBV5-1	TRBJ1-1	.	CASSVDTEAFF	TGCGCCAGCAGCGTAGATACTGAAGCTTTCTTT
TRBD2	TRBV10-3	TRBJ2-1	.	CAIREFLAGGYNEQFF	TGTGCCATCAGAGAATTCCTAGCGGGAGGGTACAATGAGCAGTTCTTC
.	TRBV5-4	TRBJ2-3	.	CASSPRQSGVDTQYF	TGTGCCAGCAGCCCTCGACAGTCGGGAGTAGATACGCAGTATTTT
TRBD2	TRBV7-8	TRBJ2-2	.	CASSVAGGTGELFF	TGTGCCAGCAGCGTAGCGGGGGGGACCGGGGAGCTGTTTTTT
TRBD2	TRBV27	TRBJ2-3	once	CASSFRTSGRLDTQYF	TGTGCCAGCAGTTTCCGGACTAGCGGGAGACTAGATACGCAGTATTTT
.	TRBV7-9	TRBJ1-1	once	CASSSMGGLGNTEAFF	TGTGCCAGCAGCTCGATGGGGGGGCTGGGGAACACTGAAGCTTTCTTT
TRBD2	TRBV10-2	TRBJ2-1	.	CASDGGSSYNEQFF	TGCGCCAGCGACGGCGGGAGCTCCTACAATGAGCAGTTCTTC
.	TRBV19	TRBJ2-2	.	CASTKNPGSPGELFF	TGTGCCAGTACCAAGAATCCGGGGAGCCCCGGGGAGCTGTTTTTT
.	TRBV18	TRBJ1-2	.	CASSPHGVPNYGYTF	TGTGCCAGCTCACCACACGGAGTCCCTAACTATGGCTACACCTTC
.	TRBV5-4	TRBJ2-1	.	CASGDYEQFF	TGTGCCAGCGGGGACTATGAGCAGTTCTTC
TRBD2	TRBV19	TRBJ2-1	.	CASSARGTSGTPGYNNEQFF	TGTGCCAGTAGTGCTCGCGGGACTAGCGGGACCCCGGGGTACAACAATGAGCAGTTCTTC
TRBD2	TRBV4-2	TRBJ2-2	.	CASSRGVGLAGGWESATGELFF	TGTGCCAGCAGCCGGGGTGTCGGCCTAGCGGGGGGGTGGGAGAGTGCTACCGGGGAGCTGTTTTTT